This T cell receptor beta chain was observed in a study of blood T cells in healthy people across ages. General study findings and limits: Changes seen in expanded clonotypes were possibly confounded by donor CMV status left unknown. Diversity figures based on one million T cells were deemed too low. Compared with aged donors, long-lived donors showed fewer expanded clones, suggesting selection.

At least ten counts were recorded for this clonotype. The antigen is undetermined. Germline lookup yields CDR1 MGHDK and CDR2 SYGVNS. The CDR3 loop spans 16 amino acids. Trimming removed 2 bases at V and 4 bases at J, with 15 bases between. A second roughly 7 to 11 cycle PCR used barcoded and J-beta primers. MiXCR was run by TCRdb on the 5' RACE reads, yielding one entry per CDR3 protein. The data show approximately 1.5 million distinct CDR3 sequences, approximately 42% seen once. The amount of total RNA extracted per sample was at least 5 micrograms. What was sequenced was blood. The chain has TRBV25-1 and TRBJ1-5, with D possibly matching TRBD1 (6 bases). The sequence came from a woman aged 18-30 years in good health. In DNA form, the CDR3 reads TGTGCCAGCAGTGAAGGAGCAGGGGATTTGAATCAGCCCCAGCATTTT. Protein sequence: CASSEGAGDLNQPQHF.